Below, 6 T cell receptor beta chains from the same sample are listed, as sequenced in a study of shared clonotypes between healthy human individuals. Profiled with immunoSEQ multiplex PCR; TCRdb holds only in-frame clones, not every one. The profile shows hundreds of thousands of clones, almost 97% of them singletons. The material sequenced was naive CD4+ T cells sorted from blood. Noted subset: CD45RA+ positively selected. These receptors were obtained from a woman aged 25-40 years in good health.

The chain joins TRBV27 to TRBJ2-1, with D possibly TRBD1 on 5 matching bases. The germline V gene encodes CDR1 MNHEY and CDR2 SMNVEV (reference sequence). The CDR3 length is 14 residues. V was cut by 8 bases and J by 4 bases, with 15 bases left in between. CDR3 amino acids: CASGPNTGYNEQFF. The DNA of the CDR3 is TGTGCCAGCGGGCCCAACACAGGATACAATGAGCAGTTCTTC.

The chain employs TRBV28 and TRBJ2-7; the match to TRBD1 covers 8 bases. With 5 bases clipped from V and 4 bases from J, the junction kept 13 bases outside the gene matches. In germline, CDR1 is MDHEN, CDR2 SYDVKM. The CDR3 has 16 residues. The CDR3 protein is CASSPSSGTGSYEQYF. The CDR3 DNA is TGTGCCAGCAGTCCATCGTCCGGGACAGGATCATACGAGCAGTACTTC.

The chain couples TRBV5-5 to TRBJ2-1; D call uncertain. The germline V gene has CDR1 SGHKS and CDR2 YYEKEE (reference sequence). V lost 2 bases and J 2 bases, leaving 11 bases between the germline ends. The CDR3 extends over 15 amino acids. CDR3 DNA sequence: TGTGCCAGCAGCTTACAACCCTGGACCTACAATGAGCAGTTCTTC. It specifies CASSLQPWTYNEQFF.

This chain links TRBV28 with TRBJ1-2; TRBD1 might be the D (6 bases). This CDR3 contains 15 residues. CDR1 is MDHEN and CDR2 is SYDVKM in the germline V gene. V was pared by 1 base and J by 7 bases, with 16 bases between. CDR3: CASSLFSGGAVGYTF. CDR3 nucleotide sequence: TGTGCCAGCAGTTTATTTAGTGGGGGCGCAGTTGGCTACACCTTC.

The CDR3 region has the DNA TGTGCCAGCAGTGAGGAGTACGAGCAGTACTTC. Protein sequence: CASSEEYEQYF. The chain carries TRBV2 and TRBJ2-5; no reliable D call. The J call may be mistaken, given a closer DNA end match to TRBJ2-7. CDR3 length equals 11 residues. Per the germline V gene, CDR1 is SNHLY and CDR2 is FYNNEI.

J is TRBJ2-7 and V is TRBV2; no reliable D call. The germline gives CDR1 SNHLY, CDR2 FYNNEI. The V end lost 8 bases, the J end lost 2 bases, and 10 bases lay between the germline ends. CDR3 length: 12 residues. The DNA of the CDR3 is TGTGCCAGCCACCCTTCTCCCTACGAGCAGTACTTC. The encoded protein is CASHPSPYEQYF.